The next 10 T cell receptor beta chains were all read from a single sample in a study of CD8 T cells in ankylosing spondylitis. TCRdb fed the 5' RACE reads into MiXCR, producing one record per CDR3 protein. Of roughly 150,000 distinct CDR3 sequences listed, roughly 30% were seen once; the top ten hold 4.5% to 6%. Material: synovial fluid, either unsorted or a sorted T cell fraction (not recorded which). The receptors stem from a male donor with ankylosing spondylitis.

The V call is TRBV16, the J call TRBJ2-3, with D hard to call. Per germline, CDR1 KGHSY and CDR2 FQNENV. The CDR3 covers 16 residues. Trimming shortened V by 5 bases and J by 4 bases, and 19 bases separated the two germline ends. CDR3 bases: TGTGCCAGCAGCGCTTCCGCGTGGGCTAGGGCAGATACGCAGTATTTT. Its translation is CASSASAWARADTQYF.

The chain is built from TRBV9 and TRBJ1-6; 9 nucleotides align to TRBD1. The CDR3 runs 14 residues. Germline trimming cut 3 bases from V and 8 bases from J; bases unmatched to any gene: 3. Germline V gene lookup returns CDR1 SGDLS and CDR2 YYNGEE. The CDR3: CASSANRGHSPLHF. CDR3 nucleotides: TGTGCCAGCAGCGCCAACAGGGGGCATTCACCCCTCCACTTT.

The chain is built from TRBV6-5 and TRBJ1-6; 7 bases line up with TRBD1. With V trimmed by 0 bases and J by 10 bases, 3 bases remained unmatched. Germline CDR1 MNHEY, CDR2 SVGAGI. This CDR3 contains 14 residues. The chain's CDR3 is CASSYSGDSSPLHF. The CDR3 DNA reads TGTGCCAGCAGTTACTCAGGGGACAGCTCACCCCTCCACTTT.

The chain is built from TRBV5-8 and TRBJ2-2, with D maybe TRBD1 (6 bases). The V and J ends lost 6 bases and 2 bases respectively, with 14 bases between them. Per the germline V gene, CDR1 is SGHTS and CDR2 is YDEGEE. CDR3 length: 15 residues. The DNA of the CDR3 is TGTGCCAGCATTCTACCGGGACACAACACCGGGGAGCTGTTTTTT. Translating gives CASILPGHNTGELFF.

V is TRBV27 and J is TRBJ2-5; TRBD2 matches 9 bases. The CDR3 length is 15 residues. Germline lookup yields CDR1 MNHEY and CDR2 SMNVEV (reference sequence). The J segment lost 5 bases and the V segment lost 4 bases, leaving 8 bases of the junction unmatched. The CDR3 here is CASSSLGSGRETQYF. For the CDR3, the DNA is TGTGCCAGCAGTTCCCTAGGCAGCGGGAGGGAGACCCAGTACTTC.

The rearrangement links TRBV20-1 to TRBJ2-3; TRBD2 is a possible D gene (5 bases). Per the germline V gene, CDR1 is DFQATT and CDR2 is SNEGSKA (reference sequence). The V end lost 6 bases, the J end lost 4 bases, and 17 bases lay between the germline ends. The CDR3 has 14 amino acids. As DNA, the CDR3 is TGCAGTGCGGAGAGGAGCGGTCGGGCAGATACGCAGTATTTT. Translating gives CSAERSGRADTQYF.

CDR3 loop: CASSQGKEPMYNEQFF. CDR3 sequence (DNA): TGTGCCAGCAGCCAAGGTAAAGAGCCGATGTACAATGAGCAGTTCTTC. The chain is built from TRBV3-1 and TRBJ2-1; no definite D call. V lost 1 base to trimming and J lost 4 bases, with 14 bases between them. Germline V CDR1 and CDR2: LGHDT, YNNKEL (reference sequence). The CDR3 spans 16 residues.

This clonotype showed up just once. The J gene is TRBJ2-2, the V gene TRBV4-2; maybe TRBD2 (6 bases). From germline, CDR1 is LGHNA and CDR2 YNFKEQ. This CDR3 region has 13 residues. The V end was cut by 10 bases, the J end by 5 bases, with 14 bases between. The CDR3 sequence is CAILGSGTGELFF. The CDR3, as DNA: TGTGCCATTCTCGGGAGTGGGACCGGGGAGCTGTTTTTT.

This clonotype was seen only a few times. This chain connects TRBV20-1 to TRBJ1-1; 7 bases are shared with TRBD1. Germline values: CDR1 DFQATT, CDR2 SNEGSKA (reference sequence). The V gene end was trimmed by 5 bases and the J gene end by 1 base; junction bases not matched to a gene: 4. The CDR3 runs to 13 residues. CDR3 sequence: CSAPTGPNTEAFF. The DNA of the CDR3 is TGCAGTGCTCCGACAGGGCCGAACACTGAAGCTTTCTTT.

V and J are TRBV5-4 and TRBJ2-5, with D maybe TRBD1 (5 bases). From germline, CDR1 is SGHNT and CDR2 YYREEE (reference sequence). This CDR3 is 14 amino acids long. V dropped 4 bases and J dropped 4 bases, with 14 bases sitting between them. The CDR3 protein is CASSATLQGETQYF. The CDR3 DNA sequence: TGTGCCAGCAGCGCGACTCTTCAGGGAGAGACCCAGTACTTC. The complete variable domain, with remaining parts taken from reference TRBV5-4 and TRBJ2-5, reads ETGVTQSPTHLIKTRGQQVTLRCSSQSGHNTVSWYQQALGQGPQFIFQYYREEENGRGNFPPRFSGLQFPNYSSELNVNALELDDSALYLCASSATLQGETQYFGPGTRLLVL.